The entry that follows covers one TCR beta chain sequence. Its target is not known. This sample stems from a study of vaccination and CD4 T cells after COVID-19. The treatment: roughly ten-day PBMC culture with coronavirus spike peptide pools or control peptides (ViraFEST assay). The Oncomine TCR Beta short-read assay was what sequenced the DNA obtained from cultured CD4+ T cells. TCRdb re-called the PCR reads through MiXCR, storing one row per CDR3 protein. The sample has about 11,000 distinct CDR3 sequences; 43% are singletons. The V gene lost 0 bases and the J gene lost 4 bases, with 7 bases spanning the gap. Germline loops: CDR1 SGHVS, CDR2 FQNEAQ. The CDR3 runs to 14 residues.

This sequence was found in a human donor who had recovered from COVID-19. Specimen: CD4+ T cells from blood, cultured in vitro. This chain connects TRBV7-8 to TRBJ2-1; D unclear. CDR3 in amino acids: CASSLAEFYNEQFF. CDR3 nucleotides: TGTGCCAGCAGCTTAGCGGAGTTTTACAATGAGCAGTTCTTC.